This T cell receptor (beta chain) was sequenced in a study of control samples from healthy donors and cancer patients. The sample holds one count of this clone. V was clipped by 7 bases and J by 1 base, with 20 bases between them. The CDR3 has 17 residues. Germline loops: CDR1 SNHLY, CDR2 FYNNEI. Measured with immunoSEQ multiplex PCR; TCRdb has only the in-frame clones, and not every one. The repertoire holds more than 100,000 clones, with approximately 89% as singletons. The material sequenced was blood. This clonotype originated in a man aged 18-30 years in good health. The V gene is TRBV2, the J gene TRBJ1-5; possible D gene TRBD1, 5 bases. The CDR3, as DNA: TGTGCCAGCAAAAATCAGGGAGGACCGGTAAGCAATCAGCCCCAGCATTTT. This codes for CASKNQGGPVSNQPQHF.